This TCR beta chain was found in a study of CD8 T cells in Susac syndrome (dated by TCRdb to between 2017 and 2020). Context from the whole study: Among the sequenced Susac syndrome patients, more than five had clinically active disease and 8 or 9 were in clinical remission. Whether CD8+ T cell activation and differentiation in Susac syndrome was antigen driven was tested using repertoire sequencing. At blood withdrawal, Susac syndrome patients were therapy-naive, treated with corticosteroids (with IVIg additionally given to some), or treated with IVIg alone. The research as a whole found: The CD4+ T cell repertoire of patients with Susac syndrome showed no detectable clonal expansion. The TCR sequencing and HLA analysis was acknowledged to have included a relatively small number of individuals.

RNA was extracted with the RNeasy kit and roughly 0.45 to 1 ug was reverse transcribed using random hexamers. The immunoSEQ multiplex PCR assay, which covers 54 Vbeta and 13 Jbeta segments, was used to amplify TCR beta CDR3 regions. To correct PCR amplification bias, a synthetic template baseline was used for both primer optimization and computational correction. On the authors' methods: Only productive sequences were kept, with reads annotated to V, D and J genes according to IMGT and analyzed in immunoSEQ Analyzer. Clonality was calculated as one minus the Shannon entropy normalized by log2 of the number of productive unique sequences. Public and private clones were assessed among the 100 most prevalent clones of each patient and control. Clones were defined as Susac-specific when absent from the healthy and MS cohorts, from over 950 published viral clones and from other ImmuneACCESS disease sequences. TCRdb applied fastp at Q25 and MiXCR to the public reads, then kept only in-frame beta chains. Rows with one shared CDR3 protein collapse into an entry with the most common genes and DNA. These V and J calls originate from TCRdb's pipeline instead of the authors' own analysis. This sample has 150,000 or so distinct CDR3 sequences in its table, and approximately 95% of those were observed once. The ten top clones hold 0.16% of the sample.

High-throughput TCR beta sequencing profiled peripheral blood CD8+ and CD4+ T cells from healthy donors, Susac syndrome patients and multiple sclerosis patients. The Susac syndrome patients fulfilled recently defined diagnostic criteria for either definite or probable disease. CD8+ TEMRA cells were enriched by FACS, while bulk CD8+ and CD4+ T cells were purified by magnetic negative isolation. Blood was collected in EDTA tubes and processed within 24 hours, with PBMCs isolated through density gradient centrifugation. PBMCs destined for TCR sequencing were cryopreserved in liquid nitrogen and later thawed in a 37 °C water bath. Purity of sorted or isolated CD4+, CD8+ and CD8+ TEMRA cells was at least 90%. A word on this clonotype: The antigen it binds to is not known. No base-level quality is on record; no much larger clone is a single base apart.

V is clipped by 2 bases and J by 9 bases, and the sequence between their germline boundaries is 19 bases long. CDR1 and CDR2 are drawn from the germline V gene (reference sequence): SEHNR, FQNEAQ. Measured from the cysteine to the phenylalanine, the CDR3 is 15 residues long. The retained sequence is limited to the CDR3, 45 bases, with the frame set at the first base. This receptor was identified in a human donor with Susac syndrome. Sequenced input: CD4+ T cells from PBMCs. The chain is assembled from TRBV7-9 and TRBJ2-5; TRBD2 might be the D gene, on 6 matching bases. This receptor has the CDR3 CASSLQFGRGEAQYF. The sequenced DNA is TGTGCCAGCAGCTTACAGTTCGGGCGGGGTGAGGCCCAGTACTTC.